This T cell receptor (beta chain) was found in a study of blood T cell repertoires in COVID-19. Whole-study context: Italy, Spain and the United States were the sources of the convalescent and acute COVID-19 samples.

There are 15 residues in the CDR3. Germline values: CDR1 ENHRY, CDR2 SYGVKD. V was pared by 6 bases and J by 3 bases, with 5 bases of the junction left unmatched. Per the original data handling: Amplification from reference gene primers served as the basis for estimated nucleated cell counts. Method: immunoSEQ multiplex PCR; TCRdb's copy keeps in-frame clones and lacks some. The V and J calls and clone size were taken over from that table, and D and trimming were inferred from the DNA. The sample contains 80,000 to 95,000 clones, roughly 86% of which appear only once. The clonotype originates from a human donor in a cohort sampled during active COVID-19. Sequencing was done on a sample of peripheral blood. This sequence joins TRBV10-3 and TRBJ1-5; 10 nucleotides agree with TRBD1. CDR3 protein: CAISRGQGNNQPQHF. Written as DNA, the CDR3 is TGTGCCATCAGCCGGGGACAGGGGAACAATCAGCCCCAGCATTTT.